A single sample gave rise to the 24 T cell receptor beta chains below, sequenced in a study of CD8 T cells in Susac syndrome. RNA totalling about 0.5 to 1 ug underwent reverse transcription with random hexamers. TCRdb re-analysed the immunoSEQ multiplex PCR reads in MiXCR, keeping a single row per CDR3 protein. Of 100,000 to 150,000 distinct CDR3 sequences in the sample, 80% were seen once. The sequenced sample was CD8+ T cells from PBMCs. The receptors stem from a human donor with multiple sclerosis.

The J gene is TRBJ1-1, the V gene TRBV7-9; no clear D gene. Trimming took 5 bases from V and 8 from J, leaving 21 bases between them. This CDR3 contains 15 residues. Germline loops: CDR1 SEHNR, CDR2 FQNEAQ (reference sequence). The DNA for the CDR3 is TGTGCCAGCAGCCCGAATCCCCTGGCCAGCCCAGAAGCTTTCTTT. As protein: CASSPNPLASPEAFF.

The V gene is TRBV29-1, the J gene TRBJ2-2, with D hard to call. The CDR3 covers 14 residues. CDR1 is SQVTM, CDR2 ANQGSEA, per germline. V was shortened by 3 bases and J by 0 bases, with 8 bases between the two germline ends. The CDR3 reads CSVDLRTNTGELFF. CDR3 DNA sequence: TGCAGCGTTGATCTACGGACGAACACCGGGGAGCTGTTTTTT.

The chain is built from TRBV20-1 and TRBJ2-7, with D perhaps TRBD1 or TRBD2 (5 bases each). CDR3 size: 16 residues. Trimming shortened V by 0 bases and J by 0 bases, and 15 bases separated the two germline ends. Looked up from germline, CDR1 is DFQATT and CDR2 is SNEGSKA (reference sequence). The CDR3 here is CSARDPAEGSSYEQYF. CDR3 in DNA: TGCAGTGCTAGAGATCCTGCCGAGGGGAGCTCCTACGAGCAGTACTTC.

The CDR3 nucleotides read TGTGCCAGCTCACCTTGGGGATATGCAGCTAATGAAAAACTGTTTTTT. This translates into CASSPWGYAANEKLFF. This chain links TRBV18 with TRBJ1-4; D not resolved. This CDR3 comprises 16 residues. Deletions cut 3 bases from V and 3 bases from J, with 14 bases between. Germline V gene data show CDR1 as KGHSH and CDR2 as LQKENI.

This chain joins TRBV6-5 and TRBJ1-5; D is possibly TRBD1 (5 bases). V lost 0 bases to trimming and J lost 6 bases, with 12 bases between them. The length of the CDR3 is 15 residues. Germline CDR1 MNHEY, CDR2 SVGAGI. The CDR3 loop is CASSYSGGGGQPQHF. CDR3 in DNA: TGTGCCAGCAGTTACTCGGGGGGGGGTGGTCAGCCCCAGCATTTT.

The genes are TRBV12-3 or TRBV12-4 and TRBJ2-3; 7 positions agree with TRBD1. Trimming removed 6 bases from V and 3 bases from J; junction bases left unmatched: 18. The CDR3 covers 18 residues. The CDR3 DNA is TGTGCCAGCAGCACTACTAAAGACAGGGTTGGTTGGACAGATACGCAGTATTTT. This sequence encodes CASSTTKDRVGWTDTQYF.

This clonotype was counted a few times. This chain joins TRBV7-2 and TRBJ2-7; the D gene is possibly TRBD2 (6 bases). Trimming shortened V by 5 bases and J by 5 bases, and 19 bases separated the two germline ends. The CDR3 runs to 15 residues. Germline V gene lookup returns CDR1 SGHTA and CDR2 FQGNSA. The CDR3 protein is CASSLTAGHINEQYF. The CDR3 coding sequence is TGTGCCAGCAGCCTAACGGCGGGGCACATCAACGAGCAGTACTTC.

The gene calls are TRBV28 and TRBJ2-1, with 7 bases identical to TRBD1. Germline V gene data show CDR1 as MDHEN and CDR2 as SYDVKM. Losses at the gene ends were 5 bases for V and 6 bases for J; bases not matched to a gene: 7. This CDR3 spans 14 amino acids. CDR3 residues: CASSPRDRPNEQFF. The CDR3 coding sequence is TGTGCCAGCAGTCCAAGGGACAGACCCAATGAGCAGTTCTTC.

This clonotype was observed many times. The gene calls are TRBV7-9 and TRBJ2-1, with D maybe TRBD2 (5 bases). Trimming cost V 10 bases and J 3 bases, with 10 bases left between them. This CDR3 contains 12 residues. CDR1 is SEHNR, CDR2 FQNEAQ, per germline (reference sequence). CDR3 coding DNA: TGTGCCACCTCTCGGGACTACAATGAGCAGTTCTTC. Translated, it gives CATSRDYNEQFF.

This clonotype has more than one count but fewer than ten. The chain links TRBV28 to TRBJ2-7; 9 bases fit TRBD2. Germline CDR1 reads MDHEN; CDR2 reads SYDVKM. V dropped 5 bases and J dropped 6; count of bases not matched to a gene: 11. CDR3 length: 15 amino acids. The CDR3, as DNA: TGTGCCAGCAGTCGTCGCGGGGGGGGATTAGTCGAGCAGTACTTC. Encoded protein: CASSRRGGGLVEQYF.

The chain uses TRBV7-6 and TRBJ2-5, with D perhaps matching TRBD2 (5 bases). The CDR3 consists of 15 residues. Germline V lookup: CDR1 SGHVS, CDR2 FNYEAQ. V lost 2 bases, J lost 2 bases, and 12 bases lay in between. CDR3 bases: TGTGCCAGCAGCTTATTGGTAGAGCGGCAAGAGACCCAGTACTTC. The encoded protein is CASSLLVERQETQYF. The entire variable domain, with the rest obtained from reference TRBV7-6 and TRBJ2-5, is as follows: GAGVSQSPRYKVTKRGQDVALRCDPISGHVSLYWYRQALGQGPEFLTYFNYEAQQDKSGLPNDRFSAERPEGSISTLTIQRTEQRDSAMYRCASSLLVERQETQYFGPGTRLLVL.

The chain combines TRBV4-1 with TRBJ2-6; possible D gene TRBD2, 6 bases. V was shortened by 1 base and J by 0 bases, with 10 bases between the two germline ends. Germline V gene lookup returns CDR1 MGHRA and CDR2 YSYEKL. The CDR3 has 17 residues. DNA for the CDR3: TGCGCCAGCAGCCAAGGGAGGGTTCCCTCTGGGGCCAACGTCCTGACTTTC. Translating gives CASSQGRVPSGANVLTF.

The chain combines TRBV15 with TRBJ2-2; no clear D. The V end was cut by 5 bases, the J end by 4 bases, with 17 bases between. Germline V gene lookup returns CDR1 LNHNV and CDR2 YYDKDF (reference sequence). The CDR3 is made up of 16 amino acids. The CDR3, as DNA: TGTGCCACCAGCCGTGGGGTCTCCCCCTCCACCGGGGAGCTGTTTTTT. As protein: CATSRGVSPSTGELFF.

The CDR3: CASSFGRGHQPQHF. For the CDR3, the DNA is TGTGCCAGCAGTTTTGGGAGGGGGCATCAGCCCCAGCATTTT. The J gene is TRBJ1-5, the V gene TRBV27; 7 positions match TRBD1. There are 14 residues in the CDR3. V was pared by 3 bases and J by 5 bases, with 4 bases of the junction left unmatched. Germline V gene lookup returns CDR1 MNHEY and CDR2 SMNVEV (reference sequence).

The V gene is TRBV4-1, the J gene TRBJ2-1, with 11 bases lining up with TRBD2. Germline values: CDR1 MGHRA, CDR2 YSYEKL. With V trimmed by 3 bases and J by 6 bases, 7 bases remained unmatched. CDR3 size: 16 residues. As DNA, the CDR3 is TGCGCCAGCAGCCATTATAGCGGGGGGGAGGGCAATGAGCAGTTCTTC. Amino acid sequence: CASSHYSGGEGNEQFF.

The chain recombines TRBV21-1 with TRBJ2-1; the table calls TRBD1, which could not be checked here. TRBV21-1 counts as a pseudogene. There are 20 residues in the CDR3. CDR3 coding DNA: TGTGCCAGCAGCAAGCAACAGGGTCCTAGTGTGTTGAGCTCCTACAATGAGCAGTTCTTC. It specifies CASSKQQGPSVLSSYNEQFF.

The V call is TRBV4-1, the J call TRBJ2-2; a weak D match, TRBD2 (5 bases). The CDR3 contains 15 residues. The germline gives CDR1 MGHRA, CDR2 YSYEKL. V was trimmed by 4 bases and J by 6 bases, leaving 15 bases between them. The CDR3 nucleotides are TGCGCCAGCAGCCCCCCCGGGGATGGTCCCGGGGAGCTGTTTTTT. Its translation is CASSPPGDGPGELFF.

J is TRBJ1-1 and V is TRBV19, with unresolved D. Per germline, CDR1 LNHDA and CDR2 SQIVND (reference sequence). The CDR3 is 13 amino acids. V lost 7 bases and J 2 bases, leaving 11 bases between the germline ends. CDR3 bases: TGTGCCAGTACGATGGCCGTCAACACTGAAGCTTTCTTT. Translation gives CASTMAVNTEAFF. Full variable domain (missing parts from reference TRBV19 and TRBJ1-1): DGGITQSPKYLFRKEGQNVTLSCEQNLNHDAMYWYRQDPGQGLRLIYYSQIVNDFQKGDIAEGYSVSREKKESFPLTVTSAQKNPTAFYLCASTMAVNTEAFFGQGTRLTVV.

This clonotype is a singleton in its sample. This chain connects TRBV7-9 to TRBJ1-1; 7 nucleotides match TRBD1. Germline CDR1 is SEHNR and CDR2 is FQNEAQ (reference sequence). This CDR3 contains 13 residues. V was clipped by 2 bases and J by 7 bases; unmatched bases: 4. The DNA for the CDR3 is TGTGCCAGCAGCTTAATTACAGGGGTTGAAGCTTTCTTT. Its protein is CASSLITGVEAFF.

This clonotype has only a few counts. The chain carries TRBV7-2 and TRBJ1-5; D ambiguous. CDR3 length: 13 residues. Trimming took off 2 bases at V and 9 bases at J, with 11 bases between the two ends. Germline loops: CDR1 SGHTA, CDR2 FQGNSA. Here the CDR3 reads CASSLSPGWPQHF. CDR3 in DNA: TGTGCCAGCAGCTTATCCCCGGGGTGGCCCCAGCATTTT.

This clonotype was seen a single time. The chain has TRBV24-1 and TRBJ2-3, with D perhaps TRBD1 (5 bases). CDR1 and CDR2 (germline): KGHDR, SFDVKD. CDR3 size: 15 residues. V lost 3 bases to trimming and J lost 6 bases, with 15 bases between them. The CDR3 is CATSDPRTIGDTQYF. CDR3 nucleotides: TGTGCCACCAGTGATCCTCGGACAATCGGGGATACGCAGTATTTT.

The chain has TRBV2 and TRBJ2-5; D is unresolved. The length of the CDR3 is 13 residues. Trimming pared 4 bases from V and 5 bases from J, leaving 11 bases between. CDR1 is SNHLY, CDR2 FYNNEI, per germline. The CDR3 loop reads CASSVWVRETQYF. The CDR3 nucleotides read TGTGCCAGCAGTGTATGGGTGAGGGAGACCCAGTACTTC.

The CDR3 DNA reads TGTGCCTGCTCTTACGAGGCTCCCGGGGAGCTGTTTTTT. Protein sequence: CACSYEAPGELFF. The rearrangement links TRBV30 to TRBJ2-2; D not resolved. Germline V gene sequence: CDR1 GTSNPN, CDR2 SVGIG (reference sequence). The CDR3 is 13 residues long. V lost 6 bases and J lost 6, with 14 bases in between.

This chain uses TRBV12-5 with TRBJ1-2; TRBD1 matches at 12 bases. Germline loops: CDR1 LGHNT, CDR2 FRNRAP. V lost 5 bases to trimming and J lost 4 bases; unmatched junction nucleotides: 5. The CDR3 totals 15 residues. The CDR3 DNA follows: TGTGCTAGTGGTAAAGGGACAGGGGGCGTCTATGGCTACACCTTC. Protein product: CASGKGTGGVYGYTF.